The T cell receptor (beta chain) described here comes from a study of T cell responses to AZD1222 COVID-19 vaccine. Overall study findings and caveats: Two doses of AZD1222 preceded a rise in Spike-specific TCR breadth and depth. The sample set comprised mostly white British donors with more females, and clonal diversity was possibly underestimated. Spike was spanned by vaccine-associated CD4 TCRs, with dominance at 160-218 and 743-854.

CDR1 is SGDLS, CDR2 YYNGEE, per germline. The CDR3 runs 12 residues. V was pared by 7 bases and J by 8 bases, with 12 bases between. Assay: immunoSEQ multiplex PCR; the TCRdb copy retains only in-frame clones and omits some. The sample carries just under 90,000 clones, 85% to 90% recorded once. Remarks on this clone: The antigen is unknown.

The chain recombines TRBV9 with TRBJ1-4; D remains ambiguous. The sequenced sample was peripheral blood, obtained on day 0 of MenACWY control vaccination. This receptor was obtained from an adult in good health. CDR3 DNA: TGTGCCAGCTCAAAGGGAGGCGAAAAACTGTTTTTT. Translation gives CASSKGGEKLFF.